The present T cell receptor (beta chain) was sequenced within a study of vaccination effects on CD4 cells after COVID-19. Relative to its sample, this clone is medium-sized. Its cognate antigen is unknown. Antigen-specific CD4+ T cells were expanded (with viral peptide pools) by the ViraFEST assay ahead of sequencing. It was after roughly ten days of culture that CD4+ T cells were isolated. Participants received two doses of either the BNT162b2 or mRNA-1273 vaccine. Cultures received IL-2 medium that replaced half the medium on days 3 and 7. Sequencing used immunoSEQ multiplex PCR; TCRdb keeps in-frame clones, though not all of them. The table lists fewer than 35,000 clones, over 80% of them singletons. This clonotype was sampled from a human donor who received a COVID-19 vaccine. Some clones in this sample may be carry-over from other donors' samples. The sample in question was CD4+ T cells from PBMCs cultured with SARS-CoV-2 spike peptides, obtained after COVID-19 vaccination.

The CDR3 coding sequence is TGTGCCAGTACCAGGGGAGGGACAGGGGGCTATCAGCCCCAGCATTTT. Protein: CASTRGGTGGYQPQHF. This chain connects TRBV19 to TRBJ1-5; TRBD1 matches at 12 bases. Germline CDR1 LNHDA, CDR2 SQIVND (reference sequence). The CDR3 has 16 amino acids. The J segment lost 5 bases and the V segment lost 7 bases, leaving 9 bases of the junction unmatched.